This T cell receptor beta chain appears in the sequencing data of a study of early T cells in non-severe SARS-CoV-2 infection. V was clipped by 4 bases and J by 9 bases; unmatched bases: 7. Per germline, CDR1 SGHDT and CDR2 YYEEEE. CDR3 size: 13 residues. This clonotype was found a few times. MiXCR, applied by TCRdb to the 5' RACE reads, yields one record per CDR3 protein. The sample has approximately 90,000 distinct CDR3 sequences, approximately 16% seen once. The chain uses TRBV5-6 and TRBJ2-1; 7 bases are a match to TRBD2. The starting material was whole blood, obtained at baseline. The TCR was taken from an adult who was a healthcare worker with PCR-confirmed SARS-CoV-2 infection or an uninfected control (not recorded which). The CDR3 DNA is TGTGCCAGCAGCCCGACTAGCCTGGTTGAGCAGTTCTTC. Translated, it gives CASSPTSLVEQFF. The full variable domain, with the rest looked up from reference TRBV5-6 and TRBJ2-1, is DAGVTQSPTHLIKTRGQQVTLRCSPKSGHDTVSWYQQALGQGPQFIFQYYEEEERQRGNFPDRFSGHQFPNYSSELNVNALLLGDSALYLCASSPTSLVEQFFGPGTRLTVL.